This T cell receptor (beta chain) was observed in a study of blood T cells in healthy people across ages. Study details: Template switching picked up about one barcoded beta molecule for each two T cells. Study results and caveats: Diversity of TCR beta correlated strongly with naive T cell percentage. No conclusive comparison of naive versus antigen-experienced cells was possible with unsorted PBMCs.

A J-beta primer mix and a sample-barcoded 5' primer were used in a second PCR of about 7 to 12 cycles. With 12 random nucleotides, a template-switch adaptor tagged each individual cDNA molecule. TCRdb called the 5' RACE reads again in MiXCR, with one record for every CDR3 protein. The sample holds more than 700,000 distinct CDR3 sequences, 40% to 65% seen once. Details on this clonotype: The antigen is not known.

Trimming removed 1 base at V and 6 bases at J, with 20 bases between. The CDR3 has 17 residues. Per germline, CDR1 SGHRS and CDR2 YFSETQ. The specimen sequenced was blood. The sequence came from a man older than 75 in good health. This chain links TRBV5-1 with TRBJ2-1; maybe TRBD2 (6 bases). The chain's CDR3 is CASSLSVGLARGNEQFF. The CDR3 nucleotides read TGCGCCAGCAGCTTGTCCGTCGGTCTAGCGAGAGGCAATGAGCAGTTCTTC.